A single sample is the source of the 19 T cell receptor beta chains below, sequenced in a study of blood T cell repertoires in COVID-19. The method was immunoSEQ multiplex PCR; TCRdb's version includes in-frame clones alone and lacks a portion of them. The table lists 350,000 to 450,000 clones, 87% of them singletons, with about 2.3% in the top ten. Material: peripheral blood. These receptors all stem from a woman aged 60-75 years with COVID-19, enrolled during active disease.

The rearrangement links TRBV12-5 to TRBJ1-2, with 9 positions matching TRBD1. The CDR3 is 12 amino acids. V was clipped by 9 bases and J by 7 bases; unmatched bases: 6. The germline V gene encodes CDR1 LGHNT and CDR2 FRNRAP. CDR3 sequence reads: CASETGQGGYTF. CDR3 in DNA: TGTGCTAGCGAAACGGGACAGGGTGGCTACACCTTC. Variable domain in full (rest from reference TRBV12-5 and TRBJ1-2): DARVTQTPRHKVTEMGQEVTMRCQPILGHNTVFWYRQTMMQGLELLAYFRNRAPLDDSGMPKDRFSAEMPDATLATLKIQPSEPRDSAVYFCASETGQGGYTFGSGTRLTVV.

In DNA, the CDR3 is TGCGCCAGCAGCTTGAAGAGCGGGGCCTACAATGAGCAGTTCTTC. Translating it yields CASSLKSGAYNEQFF. The chain combines TRBV5-1 with TRBJ2-1; 7 positions match TRBD2. The trim removed 1 base at V and 2 bases at J, leaving 3 bases unmatched. The CDR3 spans 15 residues. Germline CDR1 reads SGHRS; CDR2 reads YFSETQ.

This sequence joins TRBV5-1 and TRBJ2-7; TRBD2 matches at 13 bases. CDR1 is SGHRS and CDR2 is YFSETQ in the germline V gene. This CDR3 region has 16 residues. Losses at the gene ends were 2 bases for V and 5 bases for J; bases not matched to a gene: 7. In nucleotides, the CDR3 is TGCGCCAGCAGCTTCACTAGCGGGGGGGCCATCGACGAGCAGTACTTC. This sequence encodes CASSFTSGGAIDEQYF.

This clone was found once. The rearrangement uses TRBV7-9 and TRBJ2-7; tentative D call: TRBD1 (7 bases). With 5 bases removed from V and 2 bases from J, the gap between germline ends came to 10 bases. From germline, CDR1 is SEHNR and CDR2 FQNEAQ (reference sequence). This CDR3 is built from 13 residues. As DNA, the CDR3 is TGTGCCAGCAGCGGGGGGACAGCCTACGAGCAGTACTTC. Translated: CASSGGTAYEQYF.

The chain carries TRBV14 and TRBJ1-2; D unresolved. Looked up from germline, CDR1 is SGHDN and CDR2 is FVKESK. The CDR3 contains 15 residues. Trimming stripped 0 bases from V and 8 bases from J, with 16 bases between. DNA of the CDR3: TGTGCCAGCAGCCAAGATCGTTACGGGTTTGAGGGCTACACCTTC. Translating gives CASSQDRYGFEGYTF. The full variable domain, with the rest looked up from reference TRBV14 and TRBJ1-2, is EAGVTQFPSHSVIEKGQTVTLRCDPISGHDNLYWYRRVMGKEIKFLLHFVKESKQDESGMPNNRFLAERTGGTYSTLKVQPAELEDSGVYFCASSQDRYGFEGYTFGSGTRLTVV.

Concerning this clone itself: Other DNA sequences in this sample translate to the same CDR3. The V gene is TRBV2, the J gene TRBJ1-1, with a tentative D call TRBD1 (5 bases). The CDR3 length is 13 residues. V lost 4 bases, J lost 4 bases, and 10 bases lay in between. The V gene's germline CDR1 is SNHLY and CDR2 FYNNEI. In DNA, the CDR3 is TGTGCCAGCAGTGTTCAGGGAGGCACTGAAGCTTTCTTT. Residues: CASSVQGGTEAFF.

The chain joins TRBV3-1 (or the pseudogene TRBV3-2) to TRBJ2-7, with no clear D. The CDR3 is made up of 12 amino acids. From germline, CDR1 is LGHDT and CDR2 YNNKEL (reference sequence). Trimming took 1 base from V and 5 from J, leaving 6 bases between them. The CDR3 loop reads CASSQVEHEQYF. In nucleotides, the CDR3 is TGTGCCAGCAGCCAAGTTGAGCACGAGCAGTACTTC.

The chain combines TRBV28 with TRBJ1-3, with TRBD1 matching 9 bases. This CDR3 contains 19 residues. Germline lookup yields CDR1 MDHEN and CDR2 SYDVKM. J was trimmed by 0 bases and V by 7 bases; bases with no gene match: 16. CDR3 in amino acids: CASTLGTGHFWSSGNTIYF. CDR3 sequence (DNA): TGTGCCAGCACCCTGGGGACAGGGCACTTTTGGAGCTCTGGAAACACCATATATTTT.

This clone has a single count. The same CDR3 is also encoded by other DNA sequences in this sample. The J gene is TRBJ1-5, the V gene TRBV13; D gene ambiguous. The CDR3 loop spans 14 amino acids. Trimming took 0 bases from V and 2 from J, leaving 5 bases between them. Looked up from germline, CDR1 is PRHDT and CDR2 is FYEKMQ (reference sequence). Here the CDR3 reads CASSLGGRNQPQHF. In DNA form, the CDR3 reads TGTGCCAGCAGCTTAGGCGGTCGCAATCAGCCCCAGCATTTT.

The chain recombines TRBV11-3 with TRBJ2-3; 8 bases map to TRBD1. The CDR3 has 15 residues. The germline gives CDR1 SGHNT, CDR2 YENEEA. Germline trimming cut 5 bases from V and 2 bases from J; bases unmatched to any gene: 6. CDR3 sequence reads: CASSRRTGTTDTQYF. CDR3 nucleotides: TGTGCCAGCAGCCGAAGGACAGGGACCACAGATACGCAGTATTTT.

This sequence joins TRBV7-3 and TRBJ2-3; perhaps TRBD1 as D (5 bases). This CDR3 region has 14 residues. Trimming removed 5 bases at V and 6 bases at J, with 15 bases between. The V gene's germline CDR1 is SGHTA and CDR2 FQGTGA. As DNA, the CDR3 is TGTGCCAGCAGCCGGATTGGACATTCGGATACGCAGTATTTT. Protein sequence: CASSRIGHSDTQYF.

V is TRBV27 and J is TRBJ1-5, with a tentative D call TRBD1 (5 bases). V dropped 6 bases and J dropped 3 bases, with 15 bases sitting between them. This CDR3 has 15 amino acids. Germline V CDR1 and CDR2: MNHEY, SMNVEV (reference sequence). The CDR3: CASRGWGGINQPQHF. CDR3 sequence (DNA): TGTGCCAGCAGGGGGTGGGGGGGAATCAATCAGCCCCAGCATTTT.

The sample holds one count of this clone. The rearrangement uses TRBV29-1 and TRBJ1-1; maybe TRBD1 (5 bases). Deletions cut 7 bases from V and 1 base from J, with 13 bases between. The CDR3 sequence is 13 residues long. CDR1 and CDR2 (germline): SQVTM, ANQGSEA. The CDR3 reads CSGVWGKNTEAFF. The CDR3 DNA reads as TGCAGCGGAGTTTGGGGCAAGAACACTGAAGCTTTCTTT.

This clone turned up a few times. The chain links TRBV2 to TRBJ1-2, with TRBD1 as a possible D gene (6 bases). Germline CDR1 SNHLY, CDR2 FYNNEI. V lost 6 bases, J lost 2 bases, and 10 bases lay in between. The CDR3 length is 13 residues. The CDR3: CASSPDRNYGYTF. In nucleotides, the CDR3 is TGTGCCAGCAGCCCCGACAGGAACTATGGCTACACCTTC.

As regards this clone: Within the sample, other DNA sequences also encode this same CDR3. This chain links TRBV5-1 with TRBJ1-2, with D uncertain. This CDR3 is 14 amino acids long. Germline V gene lookup returns CDR1 SGHRS and CDR2 YFSETQ. V lost 0 bases and J 0 bases, leaving 6 bases between the germline ends. In DNA form, the CDR3 reads TGCGCCAGCAGCTTGGAGCGGGCTAACTATGGCTACACCTTC. The encoded protein is CASSLERANYGYTF.

The genes are TRBV15 and TRBJ2-7; 11 nucleotides line up with TRBD2. Germline loops: CDR1 LNHNV, CDR2 YYDKDF (reference sequence). Trimming removed 0 bases from V and 0 bases from J; junction bases left unmatched: 4. The CDR3 length is 17 residues. The CDR3 DNA is TGTGCCACCAGCAGAGACATAGCGGGGGGGCACTCCTACGAGCAGTACTTC. This encodes CATSRDIAGGHSYEQYF.

The chain employs TRBV30 and TRBJ2-5, with 12 bases that match TRBD2. The trim removed 4 bases at V and 4 bases at J, leaving 4 bases unmatched. Germline-derived CDR1 and CDR2 are GTSNPN and SVGIG (reference sequence). This CDR3 has 14 residues. CDR3 amino acids: CAWTSGGAAETQYF. As DNA, the CDR3 is TGTGCCTGGACTAGCGGGGGGGCGGCAGAGACCCAGTACTTC.

V usage is TRBV7-3 and J usage is TRBJ1-2; D unclear. This CDR3 spans 13 amino acids. V lost 2 bases to trimming and J lost 8 bases, with 12 bases between them. Per the germline V gene, CDR1 is SGHTA and CDR2 is FQGTGA. The CDR3: CASSLGGARGYTF. The CDR3 nucleotides are TGTGCCAGCAGCTTAGGTGGTGCGAGGGGCTACACCTTC.

The chain recombines TRBV6-5 with TRBJ1-4, with TRBD1 identical over 9 bases. The V gene's germline CDR1 is MNHEY and CDR2 SVGAGI. Losses at the gene ends were 2 bases for V and 7 bases for J; bases not matched to a gene: 8. There are 16 residues in the CDR3. CDR3 nucleotides: TGTGCCAGCAGTTACGGGAACAGGGGGCAAGTTGAAAAACTGTTTTTT. Protein product: CASSYGNRGQVEKLFF.